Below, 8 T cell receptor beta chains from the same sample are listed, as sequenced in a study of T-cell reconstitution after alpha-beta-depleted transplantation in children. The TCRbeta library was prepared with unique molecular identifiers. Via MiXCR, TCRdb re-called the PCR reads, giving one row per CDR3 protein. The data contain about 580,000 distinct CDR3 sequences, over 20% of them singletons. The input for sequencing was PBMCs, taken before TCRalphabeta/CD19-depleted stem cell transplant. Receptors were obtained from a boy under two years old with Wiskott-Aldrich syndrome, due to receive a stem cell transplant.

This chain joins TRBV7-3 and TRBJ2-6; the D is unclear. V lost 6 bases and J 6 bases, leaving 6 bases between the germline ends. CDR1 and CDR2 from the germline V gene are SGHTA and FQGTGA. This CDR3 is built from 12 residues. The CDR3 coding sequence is TGTGCCAGCAGGGGTCCGGCCAACGTCCTGACTTTC. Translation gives CASRGPANVLTF.

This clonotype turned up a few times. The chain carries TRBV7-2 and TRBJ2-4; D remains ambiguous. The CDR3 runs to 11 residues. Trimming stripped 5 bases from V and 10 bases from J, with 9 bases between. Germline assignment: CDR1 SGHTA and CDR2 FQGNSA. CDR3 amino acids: CASSEGRIQYF. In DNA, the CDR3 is TGTGCCAGCAGCGAAGGTCGGATTCAGTACTTC.

CDR3 amino acids: CASSVAPRTDTQYF. In DNA, the CDR3 is TGTGCCAGCAGTGTAGCGCCCCGCACAGATACGCAGTATTTT. This rearrangement joins TRBV2 to TRBJ2-3; perhaps TRBD2 as D (5 bases). Germline V gene data show CDR1 as SNHLY and CDR2 as FYNNEI. This CDR3 spans 14 amino acids. The V end was cut by 4 bases, the J end by 1 base, with 9 bases between. The entire variable domain, with the rest obtained from reference TRBV2 and TRBJ2-3, is as follows: EPEVTQTPSHQVTQMGQEVILRCVPISNHLYFYWYRQILGQKVEFLVSFYNNEISEKSEIFDDQFSVERPDGSNFTLKIRSTKLEDSAMYFCASSVAPRTDTQYFGPGTRLTVL.

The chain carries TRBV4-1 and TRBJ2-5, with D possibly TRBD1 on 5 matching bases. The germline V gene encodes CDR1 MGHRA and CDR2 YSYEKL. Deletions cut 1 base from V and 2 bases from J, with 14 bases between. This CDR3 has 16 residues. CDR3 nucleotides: TGCGCCAGCAGCCAAGGCTTCAGGGCGCAGCAAGAGACCCAGTACTTC. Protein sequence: CASSQGFRAQQETQYF.

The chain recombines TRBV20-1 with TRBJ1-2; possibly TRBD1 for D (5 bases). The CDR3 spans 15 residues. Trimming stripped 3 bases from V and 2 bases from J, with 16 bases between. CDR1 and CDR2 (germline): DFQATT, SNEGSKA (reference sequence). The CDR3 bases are TGCAGTGCTAGGGACCACAGGATTTCAAACTATGGCTACACCTTC. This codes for CSARDHRISNYGYTF.

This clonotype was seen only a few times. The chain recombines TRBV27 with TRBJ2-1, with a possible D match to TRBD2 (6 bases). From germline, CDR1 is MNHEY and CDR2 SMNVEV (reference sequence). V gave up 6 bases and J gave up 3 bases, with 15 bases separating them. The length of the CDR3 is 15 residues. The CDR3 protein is CASRTIAVRYNEQFF. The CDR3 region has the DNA TGTGCCAGCAGGACGATAGCGGTTCGCTACAATGAGCAGTTCTTC.

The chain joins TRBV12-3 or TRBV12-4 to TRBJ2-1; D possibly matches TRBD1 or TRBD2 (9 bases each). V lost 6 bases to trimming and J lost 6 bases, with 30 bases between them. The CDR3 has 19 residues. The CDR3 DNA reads TGTGCCAGCAGGACCCGACAGGGGGAAGGCGGGAGGGCCATCAATGAGCAGTTCTTC. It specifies CASRTRQGEGGRAINEQFF.

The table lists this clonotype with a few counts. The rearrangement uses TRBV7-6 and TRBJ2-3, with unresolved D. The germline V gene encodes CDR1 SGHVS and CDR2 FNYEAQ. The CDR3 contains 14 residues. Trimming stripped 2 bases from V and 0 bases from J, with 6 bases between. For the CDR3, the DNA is TGTGCCAGCAGCTTACGTCCCAGCACAGATACGCAGTATTTT. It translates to CASSLRPSTDTQYF.